Presented here are 10 T cell receptor beta chains from one specimen sequenced in a study of regulatory and conventional T cells in RAG deficiency. The repertoire was sequenced with immunoSEQ multiplex PCR; TCRdb's copy has only in-frame clones and lacks some. The table records 3,200 or so clones, 85% to 95% of them present only once. Regulatory T cells were sorted from blood as CD4+ CD25-high CD127-low cells. The same specimen was also included in a second study, on regulatory T cells. Per that study: The primer mix had 52 TRBV and 13 TRBJ primers.

Sequences were obtained from CD4+ Tregs sorted from blood. The receptors derive from a human donor in good health.

This clone was seen only a few times. This rearrangement joins TRBV11-3 to TRBJ1-1, with unresolved D. Germline lookup yields CDR1 SGHNT and CDR2 YENEEA. V dropped 3 bases and J dropped 6 bases, with 8 bases sitting between them. The length of the CDR3 is 12 residues. CDR3 protein: CASSLIGAEAFF. The CDR3 DNA reads TGTGCCAGCAGCTTGATTGGCGCTGAAGCTTTCTTT.

The chain has TRBV9 and TRBJ2-5; 15 nucleotides match TRBD2. V shed 2 bases, J shed 2 bases, and the junction held 4 bases outside the gene matches. The CDR3 is 17 amino acids. The V gene's germline CDR1 is SGDLS and CDR2 YYNGEE. DNA of the CDR3: TGTGCCAGCAGCGTCGGGACTAGCGGGGGGCTTCAAGAGACCCAGTACTTC. Translating it yields CASSVGTSGGLQETQYF.

This rearrangement joins TRBV7-2 to TRBJ1-5, with D unresolved. This CDR3 has 14 amino acids. Trimming removed 5 bases from V and 5 bases from J, with 13 bases in between. Germline V gene sequence: CDR1 SGHTA, CDR2 FQGNSA. The CDR3 loop is CASSPRGTDQPQHF. For the CDR3, the DNA is TGTGCCAGCAGCCCCCGAGGAACAGATCAGCCCCAGCATTTT.

This clone was detected only once. This rearrangement joins TRBV5-5 to TRBJ2-1; 8 bases match TRBD2. J gave up 8 bases and V 0 bases, and 10 bases lay outside the gene matches. The CDR3 totals 16 residues. Germline V gene sequence: CDR1 SGHKS, CDR2 YYEKEE (reference sequence). The CDR3 DNA follows: TGTGCCAGCAGCTTGGACGCGCGGGGGGTTGGCGATGAGCAGTTCTTC. Amino acid sequence: CASSLDARGVGDEQFF.

The rearrangement uses TRBV5-1 and TRBJ1-6; 8 nucleotides match TRBD1. The CDR3 is 15 amino acids. Germline CDR1 SGHRS, CDR2 YFSETQ. V lost 4 bases, J lost 7 bases, and 7 bases stayed unmatched. The DNA of the CDR3 is TGCGCCAGCAGCCTATCAGGGGGCGCAAATTCACCCCTCCACTTT. This gives the protein CASSLSGGANSPLHF.

This chain connects TRBV6-1 to TRBJ2-1; D unclear. Germline V gives CDR1 MNHNS, CDR2 SASEGT. With 2 bases removed from V and 0 bases from J, the gap between germline ends came to 8 bases. This CDR3 has 15 amino acids. This CDR3 reads CASSELADSYNEQFF. The CDR3 DNA sequence: TGTGCCAGCAGTGAACTGGCGGACTCCTACAATGAGCAGTTCTTC.

The genes are TRBV7-2 and TRBJ2-5, with TRBD2 matching 12 bases. CDR1 is SGHTA, CDR2 FQGNSA, per germline. The V and J ends lost 4 bases and 5 bases, in that order; junction bases with no gene match: 5. The CDR3 runs to 15 residues. The CDR3 spells CASSYSSGGAETQYF. CDR3 DNA sequence: TGTGCCAGCAGCTACTCTAGCGGGGGGGCGGAGACCCAGTACTTC.

The table lists this clone with a count of one. The J gene is TRBJ1-5, the V gene TRBV30; D is unclear. Germline V gene sequence: CDR1 GTSNPN, CDR2 SVGIG (reference sequence). The V end was cut by 3 bases, the J end by 0 bases, with 12 bases between. This CDR3 comprises 15 residues. The CDR3 DNA is TGTGCCTGGAGCCGAGGGCCTTATAGCAATCAGCCCCAGCATTTT. It specifies CAWSRGPYSNQPQHF.

J is TRBJ1-5 and V is TRBV11-2, with 8 positions matching TRBD1. Looked up from germline, CDR1 is SGHAT and CDR2 is FQNNGV. The CDR3 is 13 residues long. V dropped 5 bases and J dropped 6; count of bases not matched to a gene: 3. The CDR3 loop reads CASSRDRGQPQHF. CDR3 bases: TGTGCCAGCAGCCGCGACAGGGGTCAGCCCCAGCATTTT.

This chain links TRBV5-4 with TRBJ2-5; 11 nucleotides match TRBD2. With 2 bases clipped from V and 7 bases from J, the junction kept 10 bases outside the gene matches. The germline V gene encodes CDR1 SGHNT and CDR2 YYREEE (reference sequence). CDR3 length equals 16 residues. CDR3: CASSFVTSGGAGTQYF. The CDR3 DNA is TGTGCCAGCAGCTTTGTAACTAGCGGGGGAGCGGGGACCCAGTACTTC.